One sample yielded the 2 T cell receptor beta chains listed below, sequenced in a study of T cells in localized non-small cell lung cancer. Data came from immunoSEQ multiplex PCR; TCRdb stores just in-frame clones and leaves some out. Here the sample spans 900 or so clones, around 20% being singletons. Sample: normal lung tissue next to the tumor, taken before any cancer treatment. These receptors all stem from a male donor aged 60 or over with stage II squamous cell lung carcinoma.

The chain couples TRBV5-1 to TRBJ2-6; possibly TRBD1 or TRBD2 for D (5 bases each). Germline V CDR1 and CDR2: SGHRS, YFSETQ. The ends were cut back, 6 bases at V and 1 base at J, with 17 bases in the middle. The length of the CDR3 is 17 residues. The CDR3 nucleotides are TGCGCCAGCAACTCGAGGGATAGGGGATCTGGGGCCAACGTCCTGACTTTC. It codes for CASNSRDRGSGANVLTF.

The chain couples TRBV11-3 to TRBJ2-3; TRBD2 matches 13 bases. CDR1 is SGHNT and CDR2 is YENEEA in the germline V gene. V lost 3 bases to trimming and J lost 2 bases; unmatched junction nucleotides: 2. The CDR3 is 16 amino acids. The CDR3 DNA follows: TGTGCCAGCAGCTTGGGACTAGCGGGATTCACAGATACGCAGTATTTT. It encodes CASSLGLAGFTDTQYF.